This TCR beta chain is drawn from a study of OX40 agonist ivuxolimab in advanced cancers. Notes on the study in general: Low normalized clonal expansion also occurred in some nonresponding patients.

It was autoimmune disease history or systemic immunosuppression that excluded patients. Looked up from germline, CDR1 is SGHVS and CDR2 is FQNEAQ. CDR3 length: 14 residues. Deletions cut 0 bases from V and 2 bases from J, with 7 bases between. Concerning this clone: Its antigen is undetermined.

Repertoires were generated with immunoSEQ multiplex PCR, while TCRdb's copy carries only in-frame clones and drops some. There are 75,000 to 95,000 clones in the sample; over 75% occur only once, and roughly 4.5% lies in the top ten. This sample comprised CD4+ or CD8+ T cells sorted from blood, obtained in a trial of the OX40 agonist ivuxolimab. This chain links TRBV7-8 with TRBJ1-1; perhaps TRBD1 as D (5 bases). This sequence originates from an adult with an advanced solid tumor such as melanoma, head and neck, liver or kidney cancer. As DNA, the CDR3 is TGTGCCAGCAGCTTAGCAACAGGAAACACTGAAGCTTTCTTT. It translates to CASSLATGNTEAFF.